Shown below are 4 T cell receptor beta chains from a single sample sequenced in a study of a mutant IDH1 vaccine in newly diagnosed glioma. Generated by immunoSEQ multiplex PCR, the TCRdb table keeps only in-frame clones and is missing some. Of approximately 67,000 clones listed, nearly 85% are singletons. The time point here: week 23, last vaccination. Each dose delivered 300 ug of mutant IDH1 20-mer peptide subcutaneously with imiquimod. No antigen has been identified for these receptors. Material: PBMCs, obtained from a glioma patient whose treatment included an IDH1 peptide vaccine. The source is a man between 18 and 29 years old with glioma.

The sample holds one count of this clone. This chain uses TRBV12-5 with TRBJ1-5; 7 bases fit TRBD1. V gave up 1 base and J gave up 0 bases; unmatched junction bases: 6. Per the germline V gene, CDR1 is LGHNT and CDR2 is FRNRAP. The CDR3 has 17 amino acids. This CDR3 is CASGLAFRDSSNQPQHF. CDR3 bases: TGTGCTAGTGGTTTGGCATTCCGGGACAGTAGCAATCAGCCCCAGCATTTT.

The chain joins TRBV27 to TRBJ1-4; D uncertain. Trimming stripped 5 bases from V and 0 bases from J, with 10 bases between. CDR3 length equals 15 residues. Germline lookup yields CDR1 MNHEY and CDR2 SMNVEV (reference sequence). CDR3 DNA sequence: TGTGCCAGCAGTCTCTACAGTCCAACTAATGAAAAACTGTTTTTT. As protein: CASSLYSPTNEKLFF.

The chain links TRBV18 to TRBJ2-7, with TRBD1 as a possible D gene (5 bases). CDR1 and CDR2 from the germline V gene are KGHSH and LQKENI. The CDR3 runs to 14 residues. Trimming removed 1 base at V and 5 bases at J, with 12 bases between. CDR3 sequence reads: CASSPQRGRDEQYF. The CDR3 bases are TGTGCCAGCTCACCACAACGTGGCAGGGACGAGCAGTACTTC.

This rearrangement joins TRBV6-5 to TRBJ1-1; TRBD1 matches at 9 bases. The CDR3 covers 15 residues. Unmatched junction bases numbered 9, after V lost 5 bases and J lost 5 bases. Germline V gene data show CDR1 as MNHEY and CDR2 as SVGAGI. The CDR3 loop reads CASSTGDRVGTEAFF. Written as DNA, the CDR3 is TGTGCCAGCAGTACCGGGGACAGGGTAGGGACTGAAGCTTTCTTT.